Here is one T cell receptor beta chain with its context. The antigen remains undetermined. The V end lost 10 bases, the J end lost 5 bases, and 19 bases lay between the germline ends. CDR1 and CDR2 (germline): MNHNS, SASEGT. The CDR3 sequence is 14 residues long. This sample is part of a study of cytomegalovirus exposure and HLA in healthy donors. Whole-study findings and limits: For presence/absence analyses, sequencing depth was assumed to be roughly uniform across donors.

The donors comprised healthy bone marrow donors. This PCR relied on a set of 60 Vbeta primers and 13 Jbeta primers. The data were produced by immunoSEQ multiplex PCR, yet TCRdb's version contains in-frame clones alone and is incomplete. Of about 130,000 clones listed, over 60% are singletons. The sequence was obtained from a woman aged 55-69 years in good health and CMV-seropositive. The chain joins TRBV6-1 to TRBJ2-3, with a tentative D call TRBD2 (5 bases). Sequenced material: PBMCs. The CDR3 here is CATRSPKRLDTQYF. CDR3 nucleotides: TGTGCCACCAGGTCACCAAAGCGGTTAGATACGCAGTATTTT.